What follows are 12 T cell receptor beta chains derived from one specimen sequenced in a study of blood T cell repertoires in COVID-19. The protocol was immunoSEQ multiplex PCR, while the TCRdb copy is restricted to in-frame clones and leaves out a portion. Here the sample spans roughly 56,000 clones, roughly nine tenths being singletons. Material for sequencing was peripheral blood. The source is a woman aged 60-75 years with COVID-19, enrolled during active disease.

The J gene is TRBJ2-7, the V gene TRBV4-3; tentative D call: TRBD2 (6 bases). V was trimmed by 4 bases and J by 2 bases, leaving 12 bases between them. The CDR3 has 14 residues. Per germline, CDR1 LGHNA and CDR2 YSLEER. The chain's CDR3 is CASSLTRDAYEQYF. The CDR3 coding sequence is TGCGCCAGCAGCCTGACTAGGGACGCCTACGAGCAGTACTTC.

The chain recombines TRBV5-4 with TRBJ2-1, with TRBD2 matching 14 bases. In germline, CDR1 is SGHNT, CDR2 YYREEE (reference sequence). The CDR3 loop spans 15 amino acids. Losses at the gene ends were 4 bases for V and 7 bases for J; bases not matched to a gene: 4. CDR3 in DNA: TGTGCCAGCAGCCGACTAGCGGGGGGGCTTAATGAGCAGTTCTTC. Translated, it gives CASSRLAGGLNEQFF.

The genes are TRBV30 and TRBJ1-2; 10 nucleotides match TRBD1. The CDR3 runs 12 residues. Per the germline V gene, CDR1 is GTSNPN and CDR2 is SVGIG (reference sequence). Trimming at V came to 3 bases and at J to 7 bases, leaving 2 bases not matched to a gene. For the CDR3, the DNA is TGTGCCTGGAGGGGGACAGGGGCTGGCTACACCTTC. Translating it yields CAWRGTGAGYTF.

This clone was seen a single time. The chain carries TRBV27 and TRBJ2-3; D is undetermined. Germline CDR1 and CDR2: MNHEY and SMNVEV (reference sequence). The length of the CDR3 is 12 residues. Deletions cut 7 bases from V and 5 bases from J, with 10 bases between. The CDR3 spells CASTPRGDTQYF. CDR3 DNA sequence: TGTGCCAGCACCCCCCGAGGAGATACGCAGTATTTT.

V gene TRBV11-3 combines with J gene TRBJ2-7, with D unresolved. This CDR3 is built from 12 residues. Trimming removed 5 bases at V and 0 bases at J, with 5 bases between. CDR1 and CDR2 from the germline V gene are SGHNT and YENEEA. The CDR3 here is CASSLSSYEQYF. The DNA of the CDR3 is TGTGCCAGCAGCCTCTCCTCCTACGAGCAGTACTTC. Full variable domain (remainder filled in from reference TRBV11-3 and TRBJ2-7): EAGVVQSPRYKIIEKKQPVAFWCNPISGHNTLYWYLQNLGQGPELLIRYENEEAVDDSQLPKDRFSAERLKGVDSTLKIQPAELGDSAVYLCASSLSSYEQYFGPGTRLTVT.

The chain combines TRBV9 with TRBJ1-6, with 8 nucleotides matching TRBD1. Germline V CDR1 and CDR2: SGDLS, YYNGEE. V lost 0 bases and J lost 8; bases outside the gene matches: 4. The CDR3 covers 15 residues. Here the CDR3 DNA reads TGTGCCAGCAGCGTAGATGGACAGGGCTATTCACCCCTCCACTTT. Its protein product is CASSVDGQGYSPLHF.

The genes are TRBV7-2 and TRBJ2-5; possibly TRBD2 for D (5 bases). The CDR3 covers 17 residues. Trimming pared 2 bases from V and 4 bases from J, leaving 20 bases between. Germline V CDR1 and CDR2: SGHTA, FQGNSA. The CDR3 sequence: CASSLFPRGKVGETQYF. For the CDR3, the DNA is TGTGCCAGCAGCTTATTCCCGAGAGGGAAAGTCGGAGAGACCCAGTACTTC.

The rearrangement joins TRBV9 to TRBJ2-5; D might be TRBD2 (5 bases). This CDR3 has 15 residues. Germline V gene lookup returns CDR1 SGDLS and CDR2 YYNGEE. Trimming removed 0 bases at V and 5 bases at J, with 14 bases between. The CDR3 sequence is CASSVGTLGVETQYF. The CDR3 DNA reads TGTGCCAGCAGCGTAGGGACTCTAGGTGTGGAGACCCAGTACTTC. The variable domain in full, completed from reference TRBV9 and TRBJ2-5, reads DSGVTQTPKHLITATGQRVTLRCSPRSGDLSVYWYQQSLDQGLQFLIQYYNGEERAKGNILERFSAQQFPDLHSELNLSSLELGDSALYFCASSVGTLGVETQYFGPGTRLLVL.

V and J are TRBV18 and TRBJ2-2; D call uncertain. V was trimmed by 4 bases and J by 5 bases, leaving 14 bases between them. CDR1 is KGHSH, CDR2 LQKENI, per germline. The CDR3 runs 15 residues. CDR3 nucleotide sequence: TGTGCCAGCTCACATTCAGGCGTCGCTACCGGGGAGCTGTTTTTT. It specifies CASSHSGVATGELFF.

The rearrangement uses TRBV13 and TRBJ2-1, with 7 bases identical to TRBD1. The CDR3 covers 16 residues. V lost 5 bases and J lost 2; bases outside the gene matches: 9. The germline V gene encodes CDR1 PRHDT and CDR2 FYEKMQ (reference sequence). The CDR3, as DNA: TGTGCCAGCAGCCCATCGTACAGGGGTACCTACAATGAGCAGTTCTTC. Protein sequence: CASSPSYRGTYNEQFF.

The chain joins TRBV30 to TRBJ1-4; TRBD1 aligns across 7 bases. Per germline, CDR1 GTSNPN and CDR2 SVGIG (reference sequence). V dropped 1 base and J dropped 4; count of bases not matched to a gene: 3. The CDR3 contains 14 residues. The CDR3: CAWSAGQFNEKLFF. The CDR3 bases are TGTGCCTGGAGTGCGGGACAGTTTAATGAAAAACTGTTTTTT.

This clone was seen a few times. The genes are TRBV2 and TRBJ2-7; tentatively, D is TRBD2 (5 bases). The ends were cut back, 0 bases at V and 11 bases at J, with 32 bases in the middle. The germline V gene encodes CDR1 SNHLY and CDR2 FYNNEI. CDR3 length equals 19 residues. Here the CDR3 reads CASSEAFLFQRSHREGKYF. DNA for the CDR3: TGTGCCAGCAGTGAAGCCTTCCTTTTTCAACGATCGCACAGAGAGGGCAAGTACTTC.